This entry lists 19 T cell receptor beta chains sequenced from one sample in a study of blood T cell repertoires in COVID-19. This table comes from immunoSEQ multiplex PCR, and its TCRdb copy is limited to in-frame clones, with some not included. The sample records about 180,000 clones, roughly four fifths being singletons. Sequences were obtained from peripheral blood. These receptors came from a woman aged 70-85 years with COVID-19, enrolled during active disease.

This clone occurred once. This chain connects TRBV5-4 to TRBJ1-2; 9 nucleotides align to TRBD1. After removal of 4 bases from V and 4 bases from J, the junction contained 14 bases not matched to a gene. The length of the CDR3 is 17 residues. CDR1 and CDR2 from the germline V gene are SGHNT and YYREEE (reference sequence). As DNA, the CDR3 is TGTGCCAGCAGCGACTCCGGGACAGGGAAGAGTTTCTATGGCTACACCTTC. This translates into CASSDSGTGKSFYGYTF. Drawing the rest from reference TRBV5-4 and TRBJ1-2, the complete variable domain is ETGVTQSPTHLIKTRGQQVTLRCSSQSGHNTVSWYQQALGQGPQFIFQYYREEENGRGNFPPRFSGLQFPNYSSELNVNALELDDSALYLCASSDSGTGKSFYGYTFGSGTRLTVV.

This sequence joins TRBV28 and TRBJ2-1, with D possibly being TRBD1 (8 bases). Germline assignment: CDR1 MDHEN and CDR2 SYDVKM. V lost 7 bases, J lost 3 bases, and 25 bases lay in between. This CDR3 comprises 18 residues. The CDR3 is CASTSPRGPGLDYNEQFF. The CDR3 nucleotides are TGTGCCAGCACCTCCCCCAGGGGGCCCGGACTAGACTACAATGAGCAGTTCTTC. Full variable domain (rest looked up from reference TRBV28 and TRBJ2-1): DVKVTQSSRYLVKRTGEKVFLECVQDMDHENMFWYRQDPGLGLRLIYFSYDVKMKEKGDIPEGYSVSREKKERFSLILESASTNQTSMYLCASTSPRGPGLDYNEQFFGPGTRLTVL.

This chain connects TRBV27 to TRBJ2-1, with 8 bases lining up with TRBD2. Germline V gene sequence: CDR1 MNHEY, CDR2 SMNVEV (reference sequence). V shed 1 base, J shed 12 bases, and the junction held 14 bases outside the gene matches. The CDR3 covers 16 residues. This CDR3 is CASSLLPELAVGGQFF. For the CDR3, the DNA is TGTGCCAGCAGTTTATTACCTGAACTAGCGGTAGGTGGGCAGTTCTTC.

The chain is built from TRBV6-6 and TRBJ1-5; the match to TRBD1 covers 8 bases. CDR1 and CDR2 (germline): MNHNY, SVGAGI (reference sequence). With V trimmed by 5 bases and J by 4 bases, 7 bases remained unmatched. CDR3 size: 15 residues. The CDR3 coding sequence is TGTGCCAGCAGTGGTGGACAGGGTCCTAATCAGCCCCAGCATTTT. It encodes CASSGGQGPNQPQHF.

V and J are TRBV11-3 and TRBJ2-3; 8 bases agree with TRBD1. V lost 2 bases to trimming and J lost 4 bases; unmatched junction nucleotides: 5. The CDR3 extends over 15 amino acids. Germline V gene sequence: CDR1 SGHNT, CDR2 YENEEA. The CDR3 DNA sequence: TGTGCCAGCAGCTTATCGACAGGGGATGCAGATACGCAGTATTTT. Protein sequence: CASSLSTGDADTQYF.

The genes are TRBV9 and TRBJ2-7; tentative D call: TRBD1 (6 bases). Trimming pared 2 bases from V and 0 bases from J, leaving 12 bases between. CDR3 length: 15 amino acids. CDR1 is SGDLS, CDR2 YYNGEE, per germline. The CDR3 protein is CASSVWGPSSYEQYF. CDR3 bases: TGTGCCAGCAGCGTTTGGGGGCCCTCCTCCTACGAGCAGTACTTC.

V gene TRBV28 combines with J gene TRBJ2-6; D unresolved. Germline-derived CDR1 and CDR2 are MDHEN and SYDVKM. The CDR3 covers 15 residues. Trimming left V 10 bases short and J 1 base short, with 14 bases between. CDR3 sequence reads: CAIHSTRSGANVLTF. The CDR3 DNA reads as TGTGCCATCCACTCCACCCGATCTGGGGCCAACGTCCTGACTTTC.

The V gene is TRBV6-6, the J gene TRBJ2-3; 14 bases are shared with TRBD2. Germline lookup yields CDR1 MNHNY and CDR2 SVGAGI (reference sequence). After removal of 6 bases from V and 4 bases from J, the junction contained 15 bases not matched to a gene. CDR3 length: 19 amino acids. The chain's CDR3 is CASSYGSGLAGGQADTQYF. The CDR3 bases are TGTGCCAGCAGCTACGGGTCCGGACTAGCGGGAGGTCAAGCAGATACGCAGTATTTT.

CDR3 protein: CASSESLGGSSNEQFF. The DNA for the CDR3 is TGCGCCAGCAGTGAGTCCTTGGGAGGGAGTTCCAATGAGCAGTTCTTC. V is TRBV10-1 and J is TRBJ2-1; 7 nucleotides line up with TRBD2. This CDR3 is 16 amino acids long. The trim removed 0 bases at V and 6 bases at J, leaving 8 bases unmatched. Germline CDR1 reads WNHNN; CDR2 reads SYGVQD (reference sequence).

The rearrangement uses TRBV11-2 and TRBJ2-4; D possibly corresponds to TRBD1 (5 bases). V dropped 5 bases and J dropped 1 base, with 12 bases sitting between them. The CDR3 is 15 amino acids. Germline V gene sequence: CDR1 SGHAT, CDR2 FQNNGV. CDR3: CASSARESAKNIQYF. CDR3 in DNA: TGTGCCAGCAGCGCCAGGGAATCGGCCAAAAACATTCAGTACTTC.

The chain recombines TRBV19 with TRBJ2-1, with 9 bases that match TRBD2. Germline CDR1 is LNHDA and CDR2 is SQIVND (reference sequence). The CDR3 is 17 residues long. V shed 5 bases and J 7 bases; nucleotides not matched to a gene: 15. This CDR3 reads CASSVLRSGTSRNEQFF. CDR3 in DNA: TGTGCCAGTAGTGTACTTAGATCCGGGACTAGCAGAAATGAGCAGTTCTTC.

In its sample, this clone was seen a few times. The chain links TRBV6-1 to TRBJ1-2; D possibly corresponds to TRBD1 (5 bases). The CDR3 consists of 14 residues. Germline values: CDR1 MNHNS, CDR2 SASEGT. V lost 0 bases and J lost 5, with 10 bases in between. Written as DNA, the CDR3 is TGTGCCAGCAGTGAAGCGGCGGGACCTTATGGCTACACCTTC. Protein sequence: CASSEAAGPYGYTF.

The chain is built from TRBV5-1 and TRBJ2-5, with 8 bases identical to TRBD1. This CDR3 has 15 amino acids. In germline, CDR1 is SGHRS, CDR2 YFSETQ. V was clipped by 6 bases and J by 5 bases; unmatched bases: 12. The CDR3 reads CASNHDRGSVETQYF. CDR3 DNA: TGCGCCAGCAACCATGACAGGGGTAGTGTGGAGACCCAGTACTTC.

V is TRBV2 and J is TRBJ2-3; perhaps TRBD1 as D (5 bases). The CDR3 runs 15 residues. The germline V and J ends were trimmed by 6 bases and 0 bases, with 13 bases remaining between them. Looked up from germline, CDR1 is SNHLY and CDR2 is FYNNEI. The CDR3 sequence is CASSFRQPSTDTQYF. Here the CDR3 DNA reads TGTGCCAGCAGCTTTAGACAGCCTAGCACAGATACGCAGTATTTT. Looking up the rest from reference TRBV2 and TRBJ2-3 gives the full variable domain: EPEVTQTPSHQVTQMGQEVILRCVPISNHLYFYWYRQILGQKVEFLVSFYNNEISEKSEIFDDQFSVERPDGSNFTLKIRSTKLEDSAMYFCASSFRQPSTDTQYFGPGTRLTVL.

The rearrangement joins TRBV3-1 (or the pseudogene TRBV3-2) to TRBJ2-1; tentative D call: TRBD1 (6 bases). The V gene lost 7 bases and the J gene lost 4 bases, with 20 bases spanning the gap. The CDR3 has 16 residues. In germline, CDR1 is LGHDT, CDR2 YNNKEL (reference sequence). CDR3 residues: CASTRGAGALYNEQFF. CDR3 coding DNA: TGTGCCAGCACCCGAGGGGCAGGGGCCTTATACAATGAGCAGTTCTTC.

This chain links TRBV5-1 with TRBJ2-5; 7 bases are a match to TRBD1. J was trimmed by 2 bases and V by 1 base; bases with no gene match: 5. Germline CDR1 is SGHRS and CDR2 is YFSETQ. This CDR3 is built from 15 residues. CDR3 amino acids: CASSLFAGGQETQYF. CDR3 bases: TGCGCCAGCAGCTTGTTTGCAGGGGGACAAGAGACCCAGTACTTC.

J is TRBJ1-3 and V is TRBV9, with 9 positions matching TRBD1. The germline CDR1 and CDR2 sequences are SGDLS and YYNGEE. This CDR3 spans 15 amino acids. After removal of 2 bases from V and 6 bases from J, the junction contained 6 bases not matched to a gene. The CDR3 region has the DNA TGTGCCAGCAGCGTCGGGACAGGGAGTGCAAACACCATATATTTT. It translates to CASSVGTGSANTIYF.

This chain joins TRBV18 and TRBJ2-3, with 12 positions matching TRBD1. There are 16 residues in the CDR3. Germline assignment: CDR1 KGHSH and CDR2 LQKENI. Trimming at V came to 2 bases and at J to 1 base, leaving 1 base not matched to a gene. DNA for the CDR3: TGTGCCAGCTCACCAGGGACAGGGGGCGGCACAGATACGCAGTATTTT. It encodes CASSPGTGGGTDTQYF.

The genes are TRBV28 and TRBJ1-1; TRBD1 agrees at 7 bases. Per germline, CDR1 MDHEN and CDR2 SYDVKM. The CDR3 runs 14 residues. Trimming cost V 4 bases and J 4 bases; bases outside gene matches: 6. The CDR3 DNA follows: TGTGCCAGCAGTTCGGGACAGTCAAGCACTGAAGCTTTCTTT. This gives the protein CASSSGQSSTEAFF.